This TCR beta chain came from a study of cytomegalovirus exposure and HLA in healthy donors. Vbeta (60) and Jbeta (13) primers were used in the PCR. The repertoire was sequenced with immunoSEQ multiplex PCR; TCRdb's copy has only in-frame clones and lacks some. Of 190,000 or so clones listed, 80% are singletons. Study-wide points: Diagnosis of cytomegalovirus status made by the classifier reportedly showed high specificity and sensitivity. Later analysis demonstrated an association between a missense DCLRE1C variant and TCR beta V- and J-gene trimming. Information on immune exposure was restricted to one variable (CMV serostatus).

Concerning this clone: What it recognizes is unknown.

The sequence was obtained from a boy between 10 and 17 years old in good health and CMV-seronegative. The sample was PBMCs.

CDR3 sequence reads: CASSQGSRFEQYF. CDR3 in DNA: TGTGCCAGCAGCCAAGGGTCCAGATTCGAGCAGTACTTC. The chain employs TRBV14 and TRBJ2-7; D is unresolved. Germline CDR1 and CDR2: SGHDN and FVKESK. This CDR3 comprises 13 residues. The V end was cut by 1 base, the J end by 6 bases, with 10 bases between.